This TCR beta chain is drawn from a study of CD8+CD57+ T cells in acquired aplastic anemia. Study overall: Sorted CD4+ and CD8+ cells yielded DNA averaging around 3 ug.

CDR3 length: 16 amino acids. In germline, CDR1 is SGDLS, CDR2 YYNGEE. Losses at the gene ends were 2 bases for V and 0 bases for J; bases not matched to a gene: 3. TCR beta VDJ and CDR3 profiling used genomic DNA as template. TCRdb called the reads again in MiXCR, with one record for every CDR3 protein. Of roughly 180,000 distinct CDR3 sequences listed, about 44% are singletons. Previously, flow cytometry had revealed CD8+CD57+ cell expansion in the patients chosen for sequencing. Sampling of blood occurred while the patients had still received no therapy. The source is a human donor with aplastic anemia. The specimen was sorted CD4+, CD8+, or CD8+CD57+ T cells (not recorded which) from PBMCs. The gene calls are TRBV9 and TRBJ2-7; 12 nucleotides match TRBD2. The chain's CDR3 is CASSVGLAGHSYEQYF. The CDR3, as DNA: TGTGCCAGCAGCGTCGGACTAGCGGGGCACTCCTACGAGCAGTACTTC.